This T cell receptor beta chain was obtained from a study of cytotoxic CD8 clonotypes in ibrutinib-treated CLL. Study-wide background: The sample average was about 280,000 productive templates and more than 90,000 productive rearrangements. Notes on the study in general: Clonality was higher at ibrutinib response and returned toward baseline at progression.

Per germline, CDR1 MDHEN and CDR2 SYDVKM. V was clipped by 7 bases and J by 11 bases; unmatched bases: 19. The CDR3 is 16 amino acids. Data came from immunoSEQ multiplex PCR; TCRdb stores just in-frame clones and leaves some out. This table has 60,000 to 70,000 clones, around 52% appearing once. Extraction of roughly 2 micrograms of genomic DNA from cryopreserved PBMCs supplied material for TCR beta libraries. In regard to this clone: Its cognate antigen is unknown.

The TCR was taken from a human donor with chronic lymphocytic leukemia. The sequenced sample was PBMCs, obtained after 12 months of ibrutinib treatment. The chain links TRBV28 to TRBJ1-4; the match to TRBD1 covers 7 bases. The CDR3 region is CASTPRQGVFDWKLFF. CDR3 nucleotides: TGTGCCAGCACCCCACGACAGGGTGTTTTCGATTGGAAACTGTTTTTT. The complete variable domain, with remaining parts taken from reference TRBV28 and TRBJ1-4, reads DVKVTQSSRYLVKRTGEKVFLECVQDMDHENMFWYRQDPGLGLRLIYFSYDVKMKEKGDIPEGYSVSREKKERFSLILESASTNQTSMYLCASTPRQGVFDWKLFFGSGTQLSVL.